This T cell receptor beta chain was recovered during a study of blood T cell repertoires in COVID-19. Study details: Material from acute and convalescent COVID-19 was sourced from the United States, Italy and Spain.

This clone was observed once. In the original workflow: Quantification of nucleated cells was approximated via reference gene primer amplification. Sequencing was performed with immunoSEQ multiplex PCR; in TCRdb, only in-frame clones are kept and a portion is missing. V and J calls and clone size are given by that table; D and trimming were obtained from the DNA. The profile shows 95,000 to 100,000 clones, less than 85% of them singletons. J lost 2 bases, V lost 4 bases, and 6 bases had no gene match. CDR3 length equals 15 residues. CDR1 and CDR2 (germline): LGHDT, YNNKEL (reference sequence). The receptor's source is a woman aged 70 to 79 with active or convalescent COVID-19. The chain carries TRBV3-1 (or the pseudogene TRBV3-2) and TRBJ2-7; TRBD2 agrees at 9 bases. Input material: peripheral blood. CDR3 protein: CASSPFAGGAYEQYF. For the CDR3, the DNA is TGTGCCAGCAGCCCATTTGCGGGGGGGGCCTACGAGCAGTACTTC.